Each of the 14 T cell receptor beta chains below was sequenced from the same sample in a study of a mutant IDH1 vaccine in newly diagnosed glioma. Assay used: immunoSEQ multiplex PCR; TCRdb lists only in-frame clones, some missing. Of approximately 60,000 clones listed, approximately 90% are singletons. Described time point: week 5, during vaccination. Topical imiquimod accompanied each vaccine dose, which consisted of 300 ug of mutant IDH1 20-mer peptide. Their recognized antigens are unknown. The starting material was PBMCs, obtained from a glioma patient whose treatment included an IDH1 peptide vaccine. The receptors were sampled from a woman aged 40 to 50 with glioma.

This rearrangement joins TRBV5-1 to TRBJ2-5; TRBD2 matches at 14 bases. Germline loops: CDR1 SGHRS, CDR2 YFSETQ. Trimming removed 3 bases from V and 4 bases from J; junction bases left unmatched: 5. CDR3 length: 16 residues. The CDR3 coding sequence is TGCGCCAGCAGCTCAGGACTAGCGGGAGGAGGAGAGACCCAGTACTTC. Its translation: CASSSGLAGGGETQYF.

This clone has just one count. The chain's CDR3 is CASSRGGYGYTF. The CDR3 region has the DNA TGTGCCAGCAGCAGAGGGGGCTATGGCTACACCTTC. The rearrangement joins TRBV11-3 to TRBJ1-2; D is perhaps TRBD1 (6 bases). V lost 5 bases, J lost 4 bases, and 8 bases lay in between. Germline CDR1 is SGHNT and CDR2 is YENEEA. The CDR3 contains 12 residues.

The chain combines TRBV7-6 with TRBJ2-3; 13 bases line up with TRBD2. CDR3 length: 17 residues. Trimming cost V 5 bases and J 4 bases; bases outside gene matches: 9. Germline V gene data show CDR1 as SGHVS and CDR2 as FNYEAQ. CDR3 residues: CASSGTSGGARSDTQYF. In nucleotides, the CDR3 is TGTGCCAGCAGCGGCACTAGCGGGGGGGCCCGCTCAGATACGCAGTATTTT.

This chain joins TRBV7-2 and TRBJ2-2; 10 nucleotides align to TRBD2. CDR3 length: 16 amino acids. CDR1 and CDR2 from the germline V gene are SGHTA and FQGNSA. The trim removed 7 bases at V and 7 bases at J, leaving 12 bases unmatched. Here the CDR3 DNA reads TGTGCCAGCAACCTGAGCGGGAGGGAACTTGTCGGGGAGCTGTTTTTT. This translates into CASNLSGRELVGELFF.

J is TRBJ2-1 and V is TRBV2; 9 positions match TRBD1. J was trimmed by 5 bases and V by 6 bases; bases with no gene match: 8. Germline-derived CDR1 and CDR2 are SNHLY and FYNNEI. The CDR3 extends over 15 amino acids. The CDR3 sequence is CASRLQGAGDNEQFF. The CDR3 DNA sequence: TGTGCCAGCAGGCTACAGGGGGCGGGGGACAATGAGCAGTTCTTC.

This clone was found once. J is TRBJ1-2 and V is TRBV27, with D maybe TRBD1 (5 bases). This CDR3 region has 15 residues. The ends were cut back, 4 bases at V and 4 bases at J, with 16 bases in the middle. Germline V CDR1 and CDR2: MNHEY, SMNVEV (reference sequence). CDR3 loop: CASSSSEGRGYGYTF. The CDR3 DNA sequence: TGTGCCAGCAGTTCATCTGAGGGGCGAGGCTATGGCTACACCTTC.

The rearrangement uses TRBV18 and TRBJ2-5; D not resolved. Between the trimmed V and J ends, which lost 2 bases and 2 bases, there was a span of 3 bases. The CDR3 runs to 12 residues. The germline gives CDR1 KGHSH, CDR2 LQKENI. The DNA of the CDR3 is TGTGCCAGCTCACCAACGCAAGAGACCCAGTACTTC. Translated, it gives CASSPTQETQYF. Using reference TRBV18 and TRBJ2-5 for the parts outside the CDR3, the full variable domain is NAGVMQNPRHLVRRRGQEARLRCSPMKGHSHVYWYRQLPEEGLKFMVYLQKENIIDESGMPKERFSAEFPKEGPSILRIQQVVRGDSAAYFCASSPTQETQYFGPGTRLLVL.

This sequence joins TRBV28 and TRBJ2-4; D not certain. This CDR3 contains 16 residues. Germline lookup yields CDR1 MDHEN and CDR2 SYDVKM. Trimming left V 2 bases short and J 2 bases short, with 13 bases between. CDR3 sequence reads: CASSLTRTGSKNIQYF. As DNA, the CDR3 is TGTGCCAGCAGTTTAACTCGGACCGGGTCCAAAAACATTCAGTACTTC. Supplemented by reference TRBV28 and TRBJ2-4, the full variable domain reads DVKVTQSSRYLVKRTGEKVFLECVQDMDHENMFWYRQDPGLGLRLIYFSYDVKMKEKGDIPEGYSVSREKKERFSLILESASTNQTSMYLCASSLTRTGSKNIQYFGAGTRLSVL.

J is TRBJ1-2 and V is TRBV7-2, with D possibly being TRBD1 (5 bases). Germline-derived CDR1 and CDR2 are SGHTA and FQGNSA. The V end was cut by 5 bases, the J end by 8 bases, with 18 bases between. The CDR3 has 14 residues. CDR3 DNA: TGTGCCAGCAGCGCGGACGGTTCCTCAGGGGGCTACACCTTC. Its translation: CASSADGSSGGYTF.

This clone has only one observation. The chain combines TRBV5-1 with TRBJ2-7; TRBD2 matches at 9 bases. Trimming took 8 bases from V and 2 from J; bases not matched to a gene: 8. The CDR3 contains 14 residues. Germline assignment: CDR1 SGHRS and CDR2 YFSETQ. In DNA form, the CDR3 reads TGCGCCAGTATGAGGACTAGCGCACCCTACGAGCAGTACTTC. Translating gives CASMRTSAPYEQYF.

This chain connects TRBV5-1 to TRBJ2-2; no reliable D call. The CDR3 sequence is 16 residues long. V lost 5 bases to trimming and J lost 2 bases, with 16 bases between them. Germline lookup yields CDR1 SGHRS and CDR2 YFSETQ. The CDR3 reads CASRSQANLNTGELFF. CDR3 bases: TGCGCCAGCAGATCCCAAGCTAACTTAAACACCGGGGAGCTGTTTTTT.

The chain recombines TRBV10-3 with TRBJ1-5; D remains ambiguous. Germline CDR1 and CDR2: ENHRY and SYGVKD. V lost 4 bases, J lost 2 bases, and 12 bases lay in between. This CDR3 has 15 amino acids. CDR3 amino acids: CAISGGSGGNQPQHF. CDR3 DNA: TGTGCCATCAGTGGCGGGTCGGGAGGCAATCAGCCCCAGCATTTT.

The rearrangement links TRBV15 to TRBJ2-1; 10 nucleotides align to TRBD2. V lost 0 bases, J lost 7 bases, and 6 bases stayed unmatched. Germline V gene lookup returns CDR1 LNHNV and CDR2 YYDKDF (reference sequence). The CDR3 runs 16 residues. Here the CDR3 DNA reads TGTGCCACCAGCAGAGAGAGCGGGGGGGTTTGGAATGAGCAGTTCTTC. It translates to CATSRESGGVWNEQFF.

CDR3 loop: CASSHKGLALNEQFF. CDR3 nucleotide sequence: TGTGCCAGCAGCCACAAGGGACTAGCGCTCAATGAGCAGTTCTTC. The rearrangement uses TRBV6-5 and TRBJ2-1, with TRBD2 identical over 10 bases. The CDR3 has 15 residues. V lost 6 bases, J lost 6 bases, and 8 bases stayed unmatched. Germline values: CDR1 MNHEY, CDR2 SVGAGI.